This TCR beta chain was recorded in a study of blood T cell repertoires in COVID-19. It was during active infection that Seattle patients were enrolled and then longitudinally followed. The germline V gene has CDR1 SGHKS and CDR2 YYEKEE (reference sequence). This CDR3 comprises 18 residues. V lost 2 bases and J lost 0; bases outside the gene matches: 8. This clone appeared once. Original handling: Scientists estimated how many nucleated cells there were by amplifying reference gene primers. Sequenced by immunoSEQ multiplex PCR; TCRdb stores in-frame clones only, minus some. V and J calls and clone size are copied from that table; D and trimming were computed from the DNA. The table records over 200,000 clones, about 94% of them present only once.

The sample consisted of peripheral blood. The receptor was isolated from a man in his fifties or sixties with COVID-19, enrolled during active disease. The rearrangement joins TRBV5-5 to TRBJ2-1; the match to TRBD2 covers 10 bases. This CDR3 reads CASSFTGTSVSSYNEQFF. For the CDR3, the DNA is TGTGCCAGCAGCTTCACCGGGACTAGCGTTAGCTCCTACAATGAGCAGTTCTTC.